What follows are 32 T cell receptor beta chains derived from one specimen sequenced in a study of blood T cells in healthy people across ages. Together with a sample-barcoded 5' primer, a J-beta primer mix was included in a second PCR lasting about 7 to 11 cycles. TCRdb analysed the 5' RACE reads with MiXCR anew, one entry per CDR3 protein. The sample has roughly 570,000 distinct CDR3 sequences; 27% are singletons. The specimen was blood. The source of these receptors is a woman between 65 and 79 years old in good health.

This clonotype showed up many times. The V and J genes are TRBV7-2 and TRBJ2-1; no reliable D call. Germline V lookup: CDR1 SGHTA, CDR2 FQGNSA. The CDR3 length is 13 residues. V lost 1 base to trimming and J lost 3 bases, with 4 bases between them. The CDR3 bases are TGTGCCAGCAGCTTAGATCTCTACAATGAGCAGTTCTTC. Encoded protein: CASSLDLYNEQFF.

The V and J genes are TRBV7-9 and TRBJ2-6; D tentatively fits TRBD1 or TRBD2 (5 bases each). Germline V gene lookup returns CDR1 SEHNR and CDR2 FQNEAQ (reference sequence). Between the trimmed V and J ends, which lost 2 bases and 2 bases, there was a span of 13 bases. This CDR3 spans 17 amino acids. The CDR3 loop is CASSLLGTPTGANVLTF. CDR3 nucleotides: TGTGCCAGCAGCTTACTAGGGACCCCTACTGGGGCCAACGTCCTGACTTTC.

Ten or more counts support this clonotype. The V gene is TRBV25-1, the J gene TRBJ1-3; D remains unclear. The V and J ends lost 6 bases and 3 bases respectively, with 21 bases between them. Germline V gives CDR1 MGHDK, CDR2 SYGVNS. This CDR3 contains 17 residues. CDR3 protein: CASSSTHRATDGNTIYF. CDR3 nucleotides: TGTGCCAGCAGCTCCACCCACCGGGCCACGGATGGAAACACCATATATTTT. Full variable domain (rest looked up from reference TRBV25-1 and TRBJ1-3): EADIYQTPRYLVIGTGKKITLECSQTMGHDKMYWYQQDPGMELHLIHYSYGVNSTEKGDLSSESTVSRIRTEHFPLTLESARPSHTSQYLCASSSTHRATDGNTIYFGEGSWLTVV.

The V and J genes are TRBV20-1 and TRBJ1-6; 7 nucleotides match TRBD1. J lost 7 bases, V lost 6 bases, and 6 bases had no gene match. The CDR3 extends over 13 amino acids. CDR1 DFQATT and CDR2 SNEGSKA come from the germline V gene (reference sequence). CDR3 amino acids: CSARAGQNSPLHF. The CDR3 bases are TGCAGTGCCCGGGCGGGACAGAATTCACCCCTCCACTTT.

The chain is built from TRBV18 and TRBJ2-5; 11 nucleotides agree with TRBD2. With the DNA end fitting TRBJ2-7 better, the J assignment may be wrong. The germline V gene encodes CDR1 KGHSH and CDR2 LQKENI. This CDR3 is 16 amino acids long. The CDR3 bases are TGTGCCAGCTCATCACTTCTAGCGGGGGGCTTCTACGAGCAGTACTTC. It yields the protein CASSSLLAGGFYEQYF.

The sample holds a few counts of this clonotype. The rearrangement uses TRBV6-5 and TRBJ1-4; possibly TRBD1 for D (5 bases). V was pared by 3 bases and J by 11 bases, with 22 bases between. The CDR3 consists of 16 residues. Per germline, CDR1 MNHEY and CDR2 SVGAGI. The CDR3 loop is CASSYYSQAGPRKLFF. Written as DNA, the CDR3 is TGTGCCAGCAGTTATTACTCACAGGCCGGACCGCGGAAACTGTTTTTT.

The chain links TRBV5-1 to TRBJ1-5, with D perhaps TRBD1 (5 bases). This CDR3 has 15 residues. V lost 4 bases to trimming and J lost 1 base, with 12 bases between them. Germline CDR1 reads SGHRS; CDR2 reads YFSETQ. The CDR3 is CASSPGTNSNQPQHF. The DNA for the CDR3 is TGCGCCAGCAGCCCCGGGACCAACAGCAATCAGCCCCAGCATTTT. Full variable domain (remainder filled in from reference TRBV5-1 and TRBJ1-5): KAGVTQTPRYLIKTRGQQVTLSCSPISGHRSVSWYQQTPGQGLQFLFEYFSETQRNKGNFPGRFSGRQFSNSRSEMNVSTLELGDSALYLCASSPGTNSNQPQHFGDGTRLSIL.

The CDR3 protein is CASSLGYETQYF. The CDR3 coding sequence is TGTGCCAGCAGTTTAGGGTACGAGACCCAGTACTTC. This chain uses TRBV28 with TRBJ2-5; D not resolved. Germline V gene lookup returns CDR1 MDHEN and CDR2 SYDVKM. V gave up 2 bases and J gave up 5 bases, with 6 bases separating them. CDR3 length: 12 residues.

The rearrangement links TRBV5-1 to TRBJ2-3, with D perhaps TRBD1 (6 bases). CDR3 length equals 16 residues. V gave up 3 bases and J gave up 4 bases, with 18 bases separating them. The germline V gene encodes CDR1 SGHRS and CDR2 YFSETQ. CDR3 bases: TGCGCCAGCAGCTCGTCGACAGGTTTTGGGGCAGATACGCAGTATTTT. This sequence encodes CASSSSTGFGADTQYF.

CDR3 loop: CASRRQDYEQYF. The CDR3 bases are TGTGCCAGCAGAAGACAGGACTACGAGCAGTACTTC. The V gene is TRBV6-5, the J gene TRBJ2-7; D possibly corresponds to TRBD1 (6 bases). The germline CDR1 and CDR2 sequences are MNHEY and SVGAGI. The CDR3 runs 12 residues. Trimming removed 6 bases at V and 3 bases at J, with 9 bases between.

V is TRBV20-1 and J is TRBJ2-3, with 7 bases matching TRBD1. This CDR3 region has 15 residues. Germline assignment: CDR1 DFQATT and CDR2 SNEGSKA (reference sequence). V lost 8 bases, J lost 3 bases, and 14 bases stayed unmatched. In DNA form, the CDR3 reads TGCAGTACCCAACGCCCAGGGGGAGCTACAGATACGCAGTATTTT. Protein sequence: CSTQRPGGATDTQYF.

V and J are TRBV11-3 and TRBJ2-5; TRBD1 matches 7 bases. The J call may be wrong; the DNA end is better matched by TRBJ2-1. The CDR3 totals 14 residues. Germline values: CDR1 SGHNT, CDR2 YENEEA. The CDR3: CASRKTGNYNEQFF. CDR3 nucleotides: TGTGCCAGCAGAAAGACAGGGAACTACAATGAGCAGTTCTTC.

This clonotype was seen only a few times. The chain employs TRBV29-1 and TRBJ2-5, with 8 bases that match TRBD2. Germline CDR1 is SQVTM and CDR2 is ANQGSEA. Germline trimming cut 6 bases from V and 1 base from J; bases unmatched to any gene: 4. This CDR3 spans 13 amino acids. The CDR3 protein is CSVKTSGQETQYF. Here the CDR3 DNA reads TGCAGCGTCAAAACTAGCGGCCAAGAGACCCAGTACTTC.

The gene calls are TRBV20-1 and TRBJ1-1, with TRBD1 matching 7 bases. The CDR3 has 15 residues. V lost 0 bases and J lost 5; bases outside the gene matches: 9. CDR1 DFQATT and CDR2 SNEGSKA come from the germline V gene (reference sequence). The CDR3 nucleotides are TGCAGTGCTAGAGATCCTGCCAGGGGGGATACTGAAGCTTTCTTT. Encoded protein: CSARDPARGDTEAFF.

Ten or more counts support this clonotype. This chain joins TRBV19 and TRBJ2-6; D unclear. Germline lookup yields CDR1 LNHDA and CDR2 SQIVND (reference sequence). The CDR3 covers 15 residues. V lost 6 bases and J lost 0, with 9 bases in between. CDR3 amino acids: CASRQSSSGANVLTF. The CDR3 coding sequence is TGTGCCAGTAGGCAGAGTAGCTCTGGGGCCAACGTCCTGACTTTC.

This clonotype was counted only a few times. This chain links TRBV9 with TRBJ2-5, with 7 bases identical to TRBD2. This CDR3 is built from 17 residues. The J segment lost 5 bases and the V segment lost 1 base, leaving 14 bases of the junction unmatched. In germline, CDR1 is SGDLS, CDR2 YYNGEE. The CDR3 DNA reads as TGTGCCAGCAGCGTAAAAATCGGGGGGTTCTCTGGGGAGACCCAGTACTTC. This translates into CASSVKIGGFSGETQYF.

This rearrangement joins TRBV30 to TRBJ2-5; D gene ambiguous. Deletions cut 0 bases from V and 11 bases from J, with 22 bases between. Germline CDR1 and CDR2: GTSNPN and SVGIG (reference sequence). CDR3 size: 15 residues. CDR3 residues: CAWSVASPLSSKQYF. The CDR3 DNA is TGTGCCTGGAGTGTCGCCAGCCCACTGAGTAGCAAGCAGTACTTC.

The V and J genes are TRBV14 and TRBJ1-1; D gene ambiguous. From germline, CDR1 is SGHDN and CDR2 FVKESK. The ends were cut back, 3 bases at V and 2 bases at J, with 19 bases in the middle. The CDR3 has 17 residues. For the CDR3, the DNA is TGTGCCAGCAGCCATATTCGTTGGGGATTTATAAACACTGAAGCTTTCTTT. Translating it yields CASSHIRWGFINTEAFF.

This chain joins TRBV20-1 and TRBJ2-5, with 9 positions matching TRBD2. Looked up from germline, CDR1 is DFQATT and CDR2 is SNEGSKA (reference sequence). This CDR3 contains 15 residues. V dropped 3 bases and J dropped 2; count of bases not matched to a gene: 7. The DNA of the CDR3 is TGCAGTGCTAGCAATCCCAGCGGGAGGCAAGAGACCCAGTACTTC. It yields the protein CSASNPSGRQETQYF.

The V gene is TRBV20-1, the J gene TRBJ2-3; tentative D call: TRBD2 (5 bases). CDR3 length equals 15 residues. V lost 3 bases and J 8 bases, leaving 21 bases between the germline ends. Germline V CDR1 and CDR2: DFQATT, SNEGSKA (reference sequence). The CDR3 DNA follows: TGCAGTGCTAGCGCCCCCCAGAGGGTAGTCGGTACGCAGTATTTT. It specifies CSASAPQRVVGTQYF.

The chain uses TRBV5-1 and TRBJ2-2, with TRBD1 identical over 8 bases. Losses at the gene ends were 0 bases for V and 7 bases for J; bases not matched to a gene: 2. The CDR3 loop spans 14 amino acids. CDR1 and CDR2 from the germline V gene are SGHRS and YFSETQ. CDR3 region: CASSLGQGIGELFF. The CDR3 DNA is TGCGCCAGCAGCTTGGGACAGGGGATCGGGGAGCTGTTTTTT.

This chain joins TRBV12-3 or TRBV12-4 and TRBJ2-2; 8 bases are a match to TRBD2. The CDR3 loop spans 14 amino acids. Trimming removed 6 bases from V and 6 bases from J; junction bases left unmatched: 6. CDR3 protein: CASSLAGNAGELFF. The CDR3 coding sequence is TGTGCCAGCAGCCTAGCGGGTAATGCCGGGGAGCTGTTTTTT.

The chain uses TRBV12-3 or TRBV12-4 and TRBJ1-2; 7 bases are a match to TRBD1. This CDR3 contains 14 residues. V trimming: 4 bases; J trimming: 6 bases; junction bases outside the gene matches: 8. CDR3 nucleotide sequence: TGTGCCAGCAGTTCGAGACAGGGAAGGGATGGCTACACCTTC. Its translation: CASSSRQGRDGYTF.

CDR3 amino acids: CATSRQGGTEAFF. DNA of the CDR3: TGTGCCACCAGCAGACAGGGAGGCACTGAAGCTTTCTTT. The chain employs TRBV15 and TRBJ1-1; maybe TRBD1 (5 bases). The CDR3 runs 13 residues. Germline V lookup: CDR1 LNHNV, CDR2 YYDKDF (reference sequence). V lost 2 bases and J lost 4, with 8 bases in between.

This clonotype was seen more than once but under ten times. The rearrangement uses TRBV4-1 and TRBJ1-2, with D perhaps matching TRBD1 (5 bases). Trimming left V 4 bases short and J 5 bases short, with 11 bases between. The length of the CDR3 is 13 residues. Germline CDR1 and CDR2: MGHRA and YSYEKL. The CDR3 loop is CASSPYGGYGYTF. In nucleotides, the CDR3 is TGCGCCAGCAGCCCCTACGGGGGATATGGCTACACCTTC.

This clonotype has more than one count but fewer than ten. The chain has TRBV20-1 and TRBJ2-5; 12 bases fit TRBD2. This CDR3 contains 15 residues. With 1 base clipped from V and 9 bases from J, the junction kept 9 bases outside the gene matches. Germline V CDR1 and CDR2: DFQATT, SNEGSKA (reference sequence). Here the CDR3 reads CSARVVGLAGSPQYF. The CDR3 DNA sequence: TGCAGTGCTAGAGTAGTCGGACTAGCGGGGTCACCCCAGTACTTC.

This rearrangement joins TRBV12-3 or TRBV12-4 to TRBJ2-3; D gene uncertain. V was trimmed by 6 bases and J by 1 base, leaving 8 bases between them. The CDR3 runs to 13 residues. In DNA, the CDR3 is TGTGCCAGCAGCGCGGACCGCACAGATACGCAGTATTTT. It codes for CASSADRTDTQYF.

V is TRBV15 and J is TRBJ2-5; 9 bases map to TRBD2. Trimming cost V 0 bases and J 7 bases; bases outside gene matches: 6. Germline CDR1 reads LNHNV; CDR2 reads YYDKDF (reference sequence). The CDR3 totals 15 residues. CDR3 residues: CATSRDASGAGTQYF. The CDR3 DNA sequence: TGTGCCACCAGCAGAGATGCTAGCGGGGCGGGGACCCAGTACTTC.

As to this clonotype: One junction end disagrees with the germline gene, perhaps due to a read error. V and J are TRBV7-8 and TRBJ2-5; D assignment may be TRBD1 or TRBD2 (5 bases each). The V gene's germline CDR1 is SGHVS and CDR2 FQNEAQ. The CDR3 contains 13 residues. The CDR3, as DNA: TGTGCCAGCAGCTTATCCATGGGGGAGACCCAGCACTTC. Protein product: CASSLSMGETQHF.

This clonotype was counted only a few times. The rearrangement uses TRBV10-3 and TRBJ2-1; 12 bases agree with TRBD2. Germline-derived CDR1 and CDR2 are ENHRY and SYGVKD. J gave up 2 bases and V 4 bases, and 0 bases lay outside the gene matches. CDR3 length: 15 amino acids. The CDR3 here is CAISGTSGAYNEQFF. The CDR3 nucleotides are TGTGCCATCAGTGGGACTAGCGGGGCCTACAATGAGCAGTTCTTC.

This clonotype was seen more than once but under ten times. The chain couples TRBV27 to TRBJ2-5, with a tentative D call TRBD2 (5 bases). The J call could be wrong; TRBJ2-7 is a better fit for the DNA end. Germline loops: CDR1 MNHEY, CDR2 SMNVEV (reference sequence). The CDR3 has 16 amino acids. The CDR3 spells CASSLFFIGEPYEQYF. CDR3 bases: TGTGCCAGCAGTCTATTCTTCATCGGGGAGCCCTACGAGCAGTACTTC.

This chain uses TRBV5-5 with TRBJ1-1; TRBD1 matches 7 bases. The germline CDR1 and CDR2 sequences are SGHKS and YYEKEE (reference sequence). V dropped 0 bases and J dropped 4; count of bases not matched to a gene: 6. This CDR3 comprises 15 residues. CDR3 sequence reads: CASSLADRVGTEAFF. CDR3 nucleotides: TGTGCCAGCAGCTTGGCCGACAGGGTCGGCACTGAAGCTTTCTTT.